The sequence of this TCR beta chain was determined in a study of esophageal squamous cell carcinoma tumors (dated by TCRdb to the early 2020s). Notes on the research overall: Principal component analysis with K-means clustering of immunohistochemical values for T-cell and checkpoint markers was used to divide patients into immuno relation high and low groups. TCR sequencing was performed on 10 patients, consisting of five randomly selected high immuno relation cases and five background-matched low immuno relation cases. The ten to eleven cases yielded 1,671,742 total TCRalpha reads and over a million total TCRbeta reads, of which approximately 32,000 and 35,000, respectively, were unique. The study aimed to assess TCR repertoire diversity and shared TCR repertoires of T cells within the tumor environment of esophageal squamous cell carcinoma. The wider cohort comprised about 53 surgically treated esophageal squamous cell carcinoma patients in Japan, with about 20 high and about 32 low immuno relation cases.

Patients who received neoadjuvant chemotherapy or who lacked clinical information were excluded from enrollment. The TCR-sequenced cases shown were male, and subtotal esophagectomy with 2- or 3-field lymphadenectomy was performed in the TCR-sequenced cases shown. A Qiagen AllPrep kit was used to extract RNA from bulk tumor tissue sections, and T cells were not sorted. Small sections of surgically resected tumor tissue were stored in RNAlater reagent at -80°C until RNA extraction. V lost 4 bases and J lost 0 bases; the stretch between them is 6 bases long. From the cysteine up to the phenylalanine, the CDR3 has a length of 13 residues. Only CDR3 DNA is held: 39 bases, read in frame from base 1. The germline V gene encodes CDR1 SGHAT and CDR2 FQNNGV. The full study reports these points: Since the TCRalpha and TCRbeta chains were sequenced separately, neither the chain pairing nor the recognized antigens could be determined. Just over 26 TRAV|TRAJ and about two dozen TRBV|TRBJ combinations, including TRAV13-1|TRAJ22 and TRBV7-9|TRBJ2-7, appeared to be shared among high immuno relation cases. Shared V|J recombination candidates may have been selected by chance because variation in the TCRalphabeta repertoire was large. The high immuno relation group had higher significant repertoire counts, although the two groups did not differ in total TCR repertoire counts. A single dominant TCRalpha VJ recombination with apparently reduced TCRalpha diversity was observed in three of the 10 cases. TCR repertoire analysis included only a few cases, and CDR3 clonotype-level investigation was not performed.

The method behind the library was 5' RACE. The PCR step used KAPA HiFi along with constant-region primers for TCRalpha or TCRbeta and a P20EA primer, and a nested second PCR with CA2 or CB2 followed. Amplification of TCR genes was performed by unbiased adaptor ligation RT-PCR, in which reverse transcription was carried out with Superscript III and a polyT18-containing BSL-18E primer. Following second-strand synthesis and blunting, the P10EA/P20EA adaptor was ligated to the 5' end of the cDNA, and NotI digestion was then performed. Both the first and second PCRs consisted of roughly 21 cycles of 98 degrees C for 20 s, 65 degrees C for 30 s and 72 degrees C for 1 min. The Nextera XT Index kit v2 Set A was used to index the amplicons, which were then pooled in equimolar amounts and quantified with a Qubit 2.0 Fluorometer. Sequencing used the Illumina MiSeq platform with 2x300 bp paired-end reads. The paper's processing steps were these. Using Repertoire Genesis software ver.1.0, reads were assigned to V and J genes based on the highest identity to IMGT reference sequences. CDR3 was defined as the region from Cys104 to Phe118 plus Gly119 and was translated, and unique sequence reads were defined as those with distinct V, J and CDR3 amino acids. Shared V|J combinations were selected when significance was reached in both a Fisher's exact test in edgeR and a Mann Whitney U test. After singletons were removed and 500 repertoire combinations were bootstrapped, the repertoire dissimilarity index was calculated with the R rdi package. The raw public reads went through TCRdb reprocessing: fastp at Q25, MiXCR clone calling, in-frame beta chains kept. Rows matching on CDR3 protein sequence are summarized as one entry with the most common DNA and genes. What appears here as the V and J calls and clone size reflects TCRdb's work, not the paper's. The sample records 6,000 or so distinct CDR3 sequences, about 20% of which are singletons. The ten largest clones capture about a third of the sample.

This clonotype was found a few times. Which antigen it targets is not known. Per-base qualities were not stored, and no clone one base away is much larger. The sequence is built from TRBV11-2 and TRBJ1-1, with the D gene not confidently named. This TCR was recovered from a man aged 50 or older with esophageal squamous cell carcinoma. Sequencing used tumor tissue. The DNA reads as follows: TGTGCCAGCAGCTCGAATTTGAACACTGAAGCTTTCTTT. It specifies CASSSNLNTEAFF. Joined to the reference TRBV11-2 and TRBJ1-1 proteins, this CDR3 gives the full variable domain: EAGVAQSPRYKIIEKRQSVAFWCNPISGHATLYWYQQILGQGPKLLIQFQNNGVVDDSQLPKDRFSAERLKGVDSTLKIQPAKLEDSAVYLCASSSNLNTEAFFGQGTRLTVV.